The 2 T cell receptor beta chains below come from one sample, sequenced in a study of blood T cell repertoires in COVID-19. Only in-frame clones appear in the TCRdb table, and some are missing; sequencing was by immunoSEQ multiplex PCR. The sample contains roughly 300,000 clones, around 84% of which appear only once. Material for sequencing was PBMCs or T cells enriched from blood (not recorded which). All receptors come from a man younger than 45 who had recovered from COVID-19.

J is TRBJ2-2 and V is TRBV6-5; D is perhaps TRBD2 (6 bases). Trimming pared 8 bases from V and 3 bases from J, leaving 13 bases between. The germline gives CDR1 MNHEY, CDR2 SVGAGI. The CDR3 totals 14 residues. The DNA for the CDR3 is TGTGCCAGCCGGGGAGGCGGTTACACCGGGGAGCTGTTTTTT. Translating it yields CASRGGGYTGELFF.

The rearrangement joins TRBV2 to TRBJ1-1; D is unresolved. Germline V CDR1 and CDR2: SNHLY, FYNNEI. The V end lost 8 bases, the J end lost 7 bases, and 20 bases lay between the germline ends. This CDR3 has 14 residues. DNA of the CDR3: TGTGCCAGCGTGGGTAGGCAGCCAACAGATGAAGCTTTCTTT. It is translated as CASVGRQPTDEAFF.